What follows is one T cell receptor beta chain and its context. This clonotype was seen only a few times. Its antigen is still unknown. Base qualities were left out, and no much larger clone turns up one base away. These data are taken from a study of identical twins listed by TCRdb under 2016. With respect to the entire study: To test whether fetal clonotypes persist, this study deep-sequenced TCR alpha and beta repertoires from monozygotic twins, from unrelated adults of various ages, and from cord blood. To rule out contamination, replicate twin experiments were performed at different times with different library preparation protocols.

The paper as a whole reports these results and caveats: Conclusions relied on cross-sectional statistical analysis, since the same donors could not be followed over many years. In monozygotic twins, out-of-frame TCR alpha sharing was systematically underestimated by recombination models, although the models agreed with sharing between unrelated individuals. Excess twin sharing in beta out-of-frame sequences was weaker because fewer shared sequences lowered the signal-to-noise ratio. Abundant cord blood beta clonotypes carried fewer insertions; young adult naive repertoires showed a weaker similar trend, while memory repertoires showed none. Zero-insertion analyses could be partly confounded by invariant T cells such as MAIT and iNKT, though diverse VJ usage argued against such confounding for most clonotypes. Compared with coincidental sharing between unrelated individuals, out-of-frame TCR alpha sequences shared between twins had an excess of sequences with low generation probability.

Every donor in the study was a healthy Caucasian. The twin cohort comprised three pairs of female monozygotic twins, all aged roughly 18 to 30 years. Peripheral blood mononuclear cells were used as the source from which RNA for TCR libraries was isolated. The protocol used for the library was 5' RACE. The sequencing machine was an Illumina HiSeq 2000. A universal primer binding site was added through template switching, and the final cDNA carried a unique molecular identifier so that TCR cDNA molecules could be counted accurately. Specific primers in the conserved constant-segment region were used to synthesize first-strand cDNA for TCR alpha and beta chains. To control for contamination, every cDNA library carried two barcodes: a SMART-Mk sample barcode plus Illumina barcodes. TruSeq adapter sequences and Illumina sample barcodes were added in two successive PCR steps. The Illumina HiSeq platform was used with custom primers to sequence TCR alpha and beta cDNA libraries. Processing in the source paper ran as follows. MiGEC processed the raw reads to extract unique molecular identifiers, while MiXCR was used to determine the CDR3 positions. For each individual, recombination models were inferred using an EM algorithm with the repgenHMM and IGoR tools. The tcR package in R was used for shared clonotype analysis, with sharing normalized by the product of cloneset sizes. Out-of-frame nonproductive sequences were analyzed to study raw recombination free of thymic and clonal selection effects. TCRdb applied fastp at Q25 and MiXCR to the public reads, then kept only in-frame beta chains. Each record represents a unique CDR3 protein, reported with the most common genes and DNA among its rows. TCRdb, not the authors, supplied the V and J calls. For this sample there are around 960,000 distinct CDR3 sequences; approximately 13% appear just once. The ten largest clones take up 1.5% to 2% of the sample.

CDR1 and CDR2 (SGHRS, YFSETQ) derive from the germline V gene. V is cut by 4 bases and J by 0 bases, and the space between the germline ends is 10 bases. The CDR3, cysteine through phenylalanine, is 15 amino acids long. Solely the CDR3 DNA is kept, with 45 bases framed from the first base. These same data were also listed under a study on yellow fever vaccine responses in identical twins. As described in the second report: According to the authors, in identical twins the way T cells responded to vaccination appeared partly convergent and partly personalized. In the study, vaccine-responding T cell clones were precisely tracked in identical twins.

The material sequenced was PBMCs. The sequence came from a woman between 18 and 29 years old in good health. This chain joins TRBV5-1 to TRBJ2-2; possibly the D gene is TRBD1, per 6 matching bases. The CDR3 loop reads CASSVGTPNTGELFF. The DNA sequence is given as TGCGCCAGCAGCGTCGGGACACCGAACACCGGGGAGCTGTTTTTT. The CDR3 plus the reference TRBV5-1 and TRBJ2-2 genes for the other parts give the full variable domain: KAGVTQTPRYLIKTRGQQVTLSCSPISGHRSVSWYQQTPGQGLQFLFEYFSETQRNKGNFPGRFSGRQFSNSRSEMNVSTLELGDSALYLCASSVGTPNTGELFFGEGSRLTVL.